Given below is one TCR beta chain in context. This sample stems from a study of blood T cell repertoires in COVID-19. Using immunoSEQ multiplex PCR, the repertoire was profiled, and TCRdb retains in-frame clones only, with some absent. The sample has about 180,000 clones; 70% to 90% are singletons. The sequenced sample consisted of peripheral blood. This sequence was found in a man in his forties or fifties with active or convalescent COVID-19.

The CDR3 nucleotides are TGTGCCAGTAGGCGGACTAGCGGGGGCACCGGGGAGCTGTTTTTT. Protein product: CASRRTSGGTGELFF. J is TRBJ2-2 and V is TRBV19; TRBD2 aligns across 13 bases. J was trimmed by 4 bases and V by 6 bases; bases with no gene match: 2. The CDR3 contains 15 residues. Germline CDR1 LNHDA, CDR2 SQIVND (reference sequence).